The sequence of this TCR beta chain was determined in a study of spatial heterogeneity in lung cancer. The table lists this clonotype with many counts. Time point denoted: blood at routine non-recurrence follow-up after resection. Each CDR3 protein gets one entry after TCRdb re-called the 5' RACE reads with MiXCR. The data show around 20,000 distinct CDR3 sequences, with 9.7% seen just once and less than 25% held by the top ten. This CDR3 contains 13 residues. CDR1 and CDR2 from the germline V gene are DFQATT and SNEGSKA (reference sequence). Deletions cut 5 bases from V and 2 bases from J, with 11 bases between.

The V call is TRBV20-1, the J call TRBJ2-3, with D possibly being TRBD2 (6 bases). The receptor comes from a male donor with early-stage non-small cell lung cancer. Sequencing used PBMCs, obtained at follow-up. The DNA for the CDR3 is TGCAGTGCTCTGACTAGATTCACAGATACGCAGTATTTT. Amino acid sequence: CSALTRFTDTQYF.